This T cell receptor beta chain originates from a study of control samples from healthy donors and cancer patients. Germline assignment: CDR1 DFQATT and CDR2 SNEGSKA (reference sequence). V lost 3 bases to trimming and J lost 5 bases; unmatched junction nucleotides: 4. The CDR3 has 14 amino acids. The assay was immunoSEQ multiplex PCR, and TCRdb's table has in-frame clones only and misses some. The table has 150,000 or so clones, roughly nine tenths seen once. The receptor's source is a man younger than 35 in good health. Material for sequencing was blood. The V call is TRBV20-1, the J call TRBJ2-7; 13 positions match TRBD2. The CDR3 region has the DNA TGCAGTGCTAGTGCGACTAGCGGGGGGAACGAGCAGTACTTC. Translation gives CSASATSGGNEQYF.